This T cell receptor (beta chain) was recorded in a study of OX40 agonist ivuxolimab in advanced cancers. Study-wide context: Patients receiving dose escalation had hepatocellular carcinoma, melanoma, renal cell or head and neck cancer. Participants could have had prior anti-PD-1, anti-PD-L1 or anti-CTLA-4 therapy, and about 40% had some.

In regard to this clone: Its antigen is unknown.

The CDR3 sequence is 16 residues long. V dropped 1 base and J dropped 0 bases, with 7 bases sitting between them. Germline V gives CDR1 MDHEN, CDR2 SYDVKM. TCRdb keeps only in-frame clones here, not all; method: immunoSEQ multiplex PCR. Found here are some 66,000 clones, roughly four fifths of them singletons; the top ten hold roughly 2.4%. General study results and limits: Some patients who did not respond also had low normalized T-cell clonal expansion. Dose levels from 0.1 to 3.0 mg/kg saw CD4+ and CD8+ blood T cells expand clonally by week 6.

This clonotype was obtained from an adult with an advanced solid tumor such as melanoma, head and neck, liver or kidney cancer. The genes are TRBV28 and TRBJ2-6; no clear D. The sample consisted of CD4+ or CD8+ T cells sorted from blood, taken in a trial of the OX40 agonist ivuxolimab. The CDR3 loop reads CASSLSHTSGANVLTF. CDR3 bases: TGTGCCAGCAGTTTATCGCACACCTCTGGGGCCAACGTCCTGACTTTC.